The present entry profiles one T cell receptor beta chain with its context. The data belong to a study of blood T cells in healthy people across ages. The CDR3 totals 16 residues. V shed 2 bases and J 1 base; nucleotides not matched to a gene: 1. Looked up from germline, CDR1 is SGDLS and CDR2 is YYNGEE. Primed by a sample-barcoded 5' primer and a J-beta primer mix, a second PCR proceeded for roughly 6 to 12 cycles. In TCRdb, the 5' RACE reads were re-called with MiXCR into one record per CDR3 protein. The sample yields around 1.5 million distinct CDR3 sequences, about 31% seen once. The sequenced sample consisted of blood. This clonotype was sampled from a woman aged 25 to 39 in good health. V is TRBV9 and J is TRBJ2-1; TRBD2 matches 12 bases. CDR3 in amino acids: CASSVGLAGSYNEQFF. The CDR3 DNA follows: TGTGCCAGCAGCGTTGGACTAGCGGGATCCTACAATGAGCAGTTCTTC.